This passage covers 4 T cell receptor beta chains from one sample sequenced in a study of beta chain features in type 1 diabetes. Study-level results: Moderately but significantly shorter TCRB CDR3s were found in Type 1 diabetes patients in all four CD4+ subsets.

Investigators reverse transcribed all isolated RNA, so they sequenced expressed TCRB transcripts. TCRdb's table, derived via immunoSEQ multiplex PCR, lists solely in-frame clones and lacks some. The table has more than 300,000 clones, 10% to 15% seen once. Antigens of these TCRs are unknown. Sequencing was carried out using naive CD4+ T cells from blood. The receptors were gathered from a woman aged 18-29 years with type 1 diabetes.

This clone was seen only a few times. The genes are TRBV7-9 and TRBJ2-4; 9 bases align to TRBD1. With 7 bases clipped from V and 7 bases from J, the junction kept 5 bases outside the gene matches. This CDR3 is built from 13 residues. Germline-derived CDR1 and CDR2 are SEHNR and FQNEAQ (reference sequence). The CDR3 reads CASTTGGMNIQYF. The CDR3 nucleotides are TGTGCCAGCACCACAGGGGGCATGAACATTCAGTACTTC.

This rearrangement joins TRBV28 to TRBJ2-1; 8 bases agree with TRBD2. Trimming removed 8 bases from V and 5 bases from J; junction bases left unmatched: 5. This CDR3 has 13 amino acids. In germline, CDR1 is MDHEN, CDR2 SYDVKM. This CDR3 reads CASGGAGDNEQFF. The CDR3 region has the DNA TGTGCCAGCGGCGGAGCGGGGGACAATGAGCAGTTCTTC.

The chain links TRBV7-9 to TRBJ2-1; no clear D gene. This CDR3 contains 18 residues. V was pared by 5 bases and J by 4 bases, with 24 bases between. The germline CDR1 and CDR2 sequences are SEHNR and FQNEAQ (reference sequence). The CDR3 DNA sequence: TGTGCCAGCAGCCAACTTCCCTCTTACTCGGGTTTGTACAATGAGCAGTTCTTC. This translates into CASSQLPSYSGLYNEQFF.

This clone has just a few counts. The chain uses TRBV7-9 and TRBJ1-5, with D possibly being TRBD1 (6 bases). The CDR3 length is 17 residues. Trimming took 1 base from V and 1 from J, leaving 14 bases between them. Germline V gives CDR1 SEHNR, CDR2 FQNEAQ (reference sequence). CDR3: CASSLEGAGASNQPQHF. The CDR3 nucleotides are TGTGCCAGCAGCTTAGAGGGCGCAGGGGCCAGCAATCAGCCCCAGCATTTT.